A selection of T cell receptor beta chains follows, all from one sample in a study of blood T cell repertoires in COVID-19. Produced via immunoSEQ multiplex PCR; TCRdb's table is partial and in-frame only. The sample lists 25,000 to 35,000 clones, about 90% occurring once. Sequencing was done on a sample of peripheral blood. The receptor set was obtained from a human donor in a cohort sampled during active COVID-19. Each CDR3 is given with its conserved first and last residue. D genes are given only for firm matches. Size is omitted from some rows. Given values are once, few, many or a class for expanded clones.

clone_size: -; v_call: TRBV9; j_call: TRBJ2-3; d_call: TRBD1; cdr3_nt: TGTGCCAGCAGCTTACAGGGGGCGTCGACAGATACGCAGTATTTT; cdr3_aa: CASSLQGASTDTQYF
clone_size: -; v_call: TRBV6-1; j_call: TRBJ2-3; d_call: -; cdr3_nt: TGTGCCAGCAGTGAATCGGTCTTTTACACAGATACGCAGTATTTT; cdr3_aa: CASSESVFYTDTQYF
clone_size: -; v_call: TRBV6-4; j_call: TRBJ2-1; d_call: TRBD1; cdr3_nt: TGTGCCAGCAGTGAGGGACAGGGGGGGAATGAGCAGTTCTTC; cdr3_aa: CASSEGQGGNEQFF
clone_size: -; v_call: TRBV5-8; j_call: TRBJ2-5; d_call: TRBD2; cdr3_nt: TGTGCCAGCAGCTCGACTAGCGGGAGTGAGGGAGAGACCCAGTACTTC; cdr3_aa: CASSSTSGSEGETQYF
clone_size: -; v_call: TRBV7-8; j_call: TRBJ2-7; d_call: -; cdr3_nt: TGTGCCAGCAGCGCTACCGGGTCCCGCGCCCACGAGCAGTACTTC; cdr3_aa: CASSATGSRAHEQYF
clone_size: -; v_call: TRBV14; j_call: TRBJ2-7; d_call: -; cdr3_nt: TGTGCCAGCAGCCAAGTCCAAGTTAGGGGCGAGCAGTACTTC; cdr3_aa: CASSQVQVRGEQYF
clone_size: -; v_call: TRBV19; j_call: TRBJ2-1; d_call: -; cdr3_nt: TGTGCCAGTAGTATAGACAGGGGCAGCCTAAAGAGCTCCTACAATGAGCAGTTCTTC; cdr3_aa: CASSIDRGSLKSSYNEQFF
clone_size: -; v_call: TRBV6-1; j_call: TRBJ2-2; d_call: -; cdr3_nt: TGTGCCAGCAGTGAAAACCGCGGCACCGGGGAGCTGTTTTTT; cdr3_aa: CASSENRGTGELFF
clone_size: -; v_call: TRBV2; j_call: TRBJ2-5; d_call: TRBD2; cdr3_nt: TGTGCCAGCAGTGAGTTTGGGACTAGCGTTCAAGAGACCCAGTACTTC; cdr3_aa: CASSEFGTSVQETQYF
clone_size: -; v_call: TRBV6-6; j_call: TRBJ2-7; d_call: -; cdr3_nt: TGTGCCAGCAGTCCCCAAGCCGGCGAGCAGTACTTC; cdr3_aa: CASSPQAGEQYF
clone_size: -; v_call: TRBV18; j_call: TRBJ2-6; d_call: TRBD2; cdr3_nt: TGTGCCAGCTCACCAATGGCGGGAGGGCCCTCGGGCGGGGCCAACGTCCTGACTTTC; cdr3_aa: CASSPMAGGPSGGANVLTF
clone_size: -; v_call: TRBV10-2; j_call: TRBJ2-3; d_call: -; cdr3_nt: TGCGCCAGCAGTGAGCGGACTCAAACCCGACCCACAGATACGCAGTATTTT; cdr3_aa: CASSERTQTRPTDTQYF
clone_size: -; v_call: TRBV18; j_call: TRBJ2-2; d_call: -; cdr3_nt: TGTGCCAGCTCAGCACTAAGTAAAACAAACACCGGGGAGCTGTTTTTT; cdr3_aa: CASSALSKTNTGELFF
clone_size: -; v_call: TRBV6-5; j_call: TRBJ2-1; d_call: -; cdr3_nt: TGTGCCAGCAGTCCACAGGGACGGAATGAGCAGTTCTTC; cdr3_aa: CASSPQGRNEQFF
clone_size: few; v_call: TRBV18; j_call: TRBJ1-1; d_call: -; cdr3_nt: TGTGCCAGCTCAGACGCAGGGGAGAACACTGAAGCTTTCTTT; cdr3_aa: CASSDAGENTEAFF
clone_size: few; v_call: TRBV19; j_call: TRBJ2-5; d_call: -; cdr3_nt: TGTGCCAGCTCAGGGGGGAAAGAGACCCAGTACTTC; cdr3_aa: CASSGGKETQYF
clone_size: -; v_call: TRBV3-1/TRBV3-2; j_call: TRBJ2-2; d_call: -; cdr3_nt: TGTGCCAGCAGCCAAGGTGGCTTGACGAACACCGGGGAGCTGTTTTTT; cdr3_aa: CASSQGGLTNTGELFF
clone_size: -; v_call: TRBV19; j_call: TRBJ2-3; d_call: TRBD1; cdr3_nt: TGTGCCAGCTCCCTCGTACCGGGACAGGATTCCACAGATACGCAGTATTTT; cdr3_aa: CASSLVPGQDSTDTQYF
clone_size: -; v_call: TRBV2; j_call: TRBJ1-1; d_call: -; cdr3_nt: TGTGCCAGCAGTGTGAAGGCGGTGAACACTGAAGCTTTCTTT; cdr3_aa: CASSVKAVNTEAFF
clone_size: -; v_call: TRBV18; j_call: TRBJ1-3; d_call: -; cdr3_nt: TGTGCCAGCCAAGGGGCATCTGGAAACACCATATATTTT; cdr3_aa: CASQGASGNTIYF
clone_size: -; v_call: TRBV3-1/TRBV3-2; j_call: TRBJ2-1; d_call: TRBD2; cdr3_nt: TGTGCCAGCAGCCAAGGTACTAGCGGGAGGGCCTTCAATGAGCAGTTCTTC; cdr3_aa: CASSQGTSGRAFNEQFF
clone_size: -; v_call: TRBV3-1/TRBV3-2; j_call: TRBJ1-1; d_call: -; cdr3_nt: TGTGCCAGCAGCCAAGCGGGGGGAAACACTGAAGCTTTCTTT; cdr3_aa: CASSQAGGNTEAFF